A selection of T cell receptor beta chains follows, all from one sample in a study of vaccination effects on CD4 cells after COVID-19. Profiled with immunoSEQ multiplex PCR; TCRdb holds only in-frame clones, not every one. The sample lists about 40,000 clones; around 73% were seen once. These receptors are not linked to any known antigen. The sample consisted of CD4+ T cells from PBMCs cultured without peptide, taken after COVID-19 vaccination. These receptors all stem from a human donor who received a COVID-19 vaccine. CDR3s include the opening cysteine and the closing phenylalanine or tryptophan. A D gene is named only where the DNA matches it firmly. Clone sizes are given selectively: once, few, many, or a class where the clone is expanded.

>TRBV6-6|TRBJ2-5|.|.
CASASGQETQYF
TGTGCCAGCGCCAGTGGACAAGAGACCCAGTACTTC
>TRBV7-9|TRBJ1-6|.|TRBD1
CASSLTGGTSPLHF
TGTGCCAGCAGCCTAACAGGGGGTACTTCACCCCTCCACTTT
>TRBV10-3|TRBJ1-2|once|.
CAISPGVGYTF
TGTGCCATCAGTCCAGGGGTAGGCTACACCTTC
>TRBV18|TRBJ1-5|.|TRBD1
CASSPRQGLQHF
TGTGCCAGCTCACCACGACAGGGACTCCAGCATTTT
>TRBV25-1|TRBJ2-3|.|.
CASSVSTDTQYF
TGTGCCAGCAGTGTCAGCACAGATACGCAGTATTTT
>TRBV6-4|TRBJ1-2|once|TRBD1
CASSEATGVQYGYTF
TGTGCCAGCAGTGAGGCCACAGGGGTACAGTATGGCTACACCTTC
>TRBV5-1|TRBJ2-3|.|.
CASSSGPTSFTDTQYF
TGCGCCAGCAGCAGCGGACCGACGTCCTTCACAGATACGCAGTATTTT
>TRBV5-1|TRBJ2-2|few|.
CASSHEGTWITGELFF
TGCGCCAGCAGCCACGAAGGGACATGGATCACCGGGGAGCTGTTTTTT
>TRBV5-1|TRBJ1-4|.|TRBD1
CASSDGQGMGEKLFF
TGCGCCAGCAGCGACGGACAGGGGATGGGGGAAAAACTGTTTTTT
>TRBV12-3/TRBV12-4|TRBJ1-1|.|.
CASSLLRRSEAFF
TGTGCCAGCAGTTTGCTTCGACGGTCTGAAGCTTTCTTT
>TRBV18|TRBJ1-1|.|TRBD1
CASSPTTTGSHEAFF
TGTGCCAGCTCACCTACCACGACAGGGTCGCATGAAGCTTTCTTT
>TRBV12-3/TRBV12-4|TRBJ1-5|.|.
CASSLLGNQPQHF
TGTGCCAGCAGTTTACTTGGCAATCAGCCCCAGCATTTT
>TRBV20-1|TRBJ1-1|.|.
CSASPHTEAFF
TGCAGTGCTAGCCCCCACACTGAAGCTTTCTTT
>TRBV27|TRBJ2-1|.|.
CASRPGSPSYNEQFF
TGTGCCAGCAGACCCGGGAGCCCCTCCTACAATGAGCAGTTCTTC
>TRBV5-1|TRBJ1-4|.|.
CASSPRNNNEKLFF
TGCGCCAGCAGCCCGCGGAATAACAATGAAAAACTGTTTTTT
>TRBV9|TRBJ2-3|once|TRBD2
CASQYRSGRGTDTQYF
TGTGCCAGCCAATATCGTAGCGGGAGGGGCACAGATACGCAGTATTTT
>TRBV11-1|TRBJ2-5|.|TRBD1
CASSLGQGVKTQYF
TGTGCCAGCAGCCTGGGACAGGGGGTAAAGACCCAGTACTTC
>TRBV10-1|TRBJ2-7|few|.
CASSDQESYEQYF
TGCGCCAGCAGTGATCAGGAGAGCTACGAGCAGTACTTC
>TRBV4-1|TRBJ1-6|few|.
CASSLPVRDTNSPLHF
TGCGCCAGCAGCCTACCTGTTCGGGACACTAATTCACCCCTCCACTTT
>TRBV7-2|TRBJ1-3|.|.
CASGTAGNTIYF
TGTGCCAGCGGCACAGCTGGAAACACCATATATTTT
>TRBV3-1/TRBV3-2|TRBJ2-6|.|.
CASSSSGTGANVLTF
TGTGCCAGCAGTTCGTCTGGGACTGGGGCCAACGTCCTGACTTTC
>TRBV7-2|TRBJ2-5|.|.
CASSLGSGGRETQYF
TGTGCCAGCAGCTTAGGGTCTGGGGGCCGTGAGACCCAGTACTTC
>TRBV6-1|TRBJ1-1|.|.
CASSDRMNTEAFF
TGTGCCAGCAGTGATCGGATGAACACTGAAGCTTTCTTT
>TRBV11-2|TRBJ2-7|medium-sized|.
CASSLIGASFHEQYF
TGTGCCAGCAGCTTAATTGGCGCTAGCTTCCACGAGCAGTACTTC
>TRBV6-1|TRBJ1-2|.|TRBD1
CASSEAGTGGYGYTF
TGTGCCAGCAGTGAAGCCGGGACAGGGGGCTATGGCTACACCTTC
>TRBV10-1|TRBJ2-1|once|.
CASSGAQRYNEQFF
TGCGCCAGCAGTGGGGCCCAGCGGTACAATGAGCAGTTCTTC
>TRBV11-3|TRBJ2-2|.|TRBD2
CASSLDQSGSGVTGELFF
TGTGCCAGCAGCTTAGATCAGAGCGGGAGCGGCGTCACCGGGGAGCTGTTTTTT
>TRBV7-2|TRBJ2-7|.|.
CASSLGDGYEQYF
TGTGCCAGCAGCTTAGGTGACGGCTACGAGCAGTACTTC
>TRBV2|TRBJ1-1|few|.
CASSAEDSQWAEAFF
TGTGCCAGCAGTGCGGAAGACAGCCAGTGGGCTGAAGCTTTCTTT
>TRBV7-9|TRBJ1-3|.|.
CASSLPGRTTLFSGNTIYF
TGTGCCAGCAGCTTACCGGGACGGACTACTTTGTTCTCTGGAAACACCATATATTTT
>TRBV6-6|TRBJ1-1|.|.
CASSYGGGTEAFF
TGTGCCAGCAGTTATGGGGGGGGAACTGAAGCTTTCTTT